The next 19 T cell receptor beta chains were all read from a single sample in a study of blood T cell repertoires in COVID-19. Profiling relied on immunoSEQ multiplex PCR, and the TCRdb table lists in-frame clones only, not all of them. Here the sample spans about 250,000 clones, around 90% being singletons. Material for sequencing was peripheral blood. The receptors here all came from a man between 18 and 35 years old with active or convalescent COVID-19.

This clone appeared once. The junction does not match germline at one end; this may be a read error. V is TRBV2 and J is TRBJ2-7; D is possibly TRBD1 (6 bases). Per the germline V gene, CDR1 is SNHLY and CDR2 is FYNNEI. This CDR3 comprises 13 residues. The CDR3 sequence: CTSGGTPTYEQYF. For the CDR3, the DNA is TGTACCAGCGGTGGGACACCAACCTACGAGCAGTACTTC.

The gene calls are TRBV5-1 and TRBJ2-1, with TRBD2 as a possible D gene (5 bases). Germline-derived CDR1 and CDR2 are SGHRS and YFSETQ. V dropped 2 bases and J dropped 2 bases, with 20 bases sitting between them. The CDR3 totals 18 residues. The CDR3 loop is CASSFPTVGSHPYNEQFF. In nucleotides, the CDR3 is TGCGCCAGCAGCTTCCCCACCGTAGGGAGCCACCCCTACAATGAGCAGTTCTTC.

The chain joins TRBV27 to TRBJ2-2; the D gene is possibly TRBD2 (6 bases). The CDR3 has 14 amino acids. Between the trimmed V and J ends, which lost 10 bases and 4 bases, there was a span of 16 bases. Germline CDR1 is MNHEY and CDR2 is SMNVEV (reference sequence). The CDR3 spells CATSPRLVTGELFF. Written as DNA, the CDR3 is TGTGCCACCTCCCCCCGACTAGTCACCGGGGAGCTGTTTTTT.

This chain uses TRBV7-9 with TRBJ2-2, with 8 bases matching TRBD2. Germline trimming cut 5 bases from V and 3 bases from J; bases unmatched to any gene: 5. The V gene's germline CDR1 is SEHNR and CDR2 FQNEAQ (reference sequence). This CDR3 comprises 15 residues. CDR3: CASSLGLDYTGELFF. CDR3 coding DNA: TGTGCCAGCAGCCTGGGACTAGATTACACCGGGGAGCTGTTTTTT.

The chain combines TRBV4-3 with TRBJ2-3; 11 bases are shared with TRBD2. Germline values: CDR1 LGHNA, CDR2 YSLEER. The CDR3 length is 15 residues. V lost 1 base and J lost 5; bases outside the gene matches: 2. The CDR3 DNA reads TGCGCCAGCAGCCAAGGACTAGCGGGAATAGATACGCAGTATTTT. Translation: CASSQGLAGIDTQYF.

This clone was seen just once. The chain has TRBV3-1 (or the pseudogene TRBV3-2) and TRBJ1-1; tentative D call: TRBD1 (6 bases). The CDR3 has 13 amino acids. V lost 3 bases, J lost 4 bases, and 9 bases lay in between. Germline V gene sequence: CDR1 LGHDT, CDR2 YNNKEL (reference sequence). In DNA form, the CDR3 reads TGTGCCAGCAGCCAGCTCAGGGGCACTGAAGCTTTCTTT. Protein product: CASSQLRGTEAFF.

The V and J genes are TRBV27 and TRBJ2-7; no reliable D call. Germline V gives CDR1 MNHEY, CDR2 SMNVEV (reference sequence). V gave up 3 bases and J gave up 0 bases, with 6 bases separating them. This CDR3 region has 13 residues. The CDR3 is CASSFGHSYEQYF. CDR3 sequence (DNA): TGTGCCAGCAGTTTCGGTCACTCCTACGAGCAGTACTTC.

The rearrangement joins TRBV19 to TRBJ1-2; 7 bases align to TRBD1. The V gene's germline CDR1 is LNHDA and CDR2 SQIVND (reference sequence). V trimming: 3 bases; J trimming: 0 bases; junction bases outside the gene matches: 4. This CDR3 is built from 15 residues. The CDR3 loop is CASSIRGESNYGYTF. The CDR3 nucleotides read TGTGCCAGTAGTATCAGGGGGGAATCTAACTATGGCTACACCTTC.

This chain connects TRBV21-1 to TRBJ1-4; the table gives TRBD1 as D, unverified against the DNA. TRBV21-1 represents a pseudogene. This CDR3 has 13 amino acids. The CDR3 protein is CASSNRAGEKLFF. The CDR3 DNA follows: TGTGCCAGCAGCAACAGGGCTGGGGAAAAACTGTTTTTT.

The chain couples TRBV4-3 to TRBJ2-5, with 9 bases that match TRBD1. Germline trimming cut 4 bases from V and 4 bases from J; bases unmatched to any gene: 7. This CDR3 spans 15 amino acids. CDR1 and CDR2 (germline): LGHNA, YSLEER. The CDR3 DNA reads as TGCGCCAGCAGCCGAGGGACAGGGAATGGAGAGACCCAGTACTTC. Translation gives CASSRGTGNGETQYF.

A single count supports this clone. CDR3 DNA: TGTGCCAGCAGCTTAGTTCGGGGGGGCACCGGGGAGCTGTTTTTT. This translates into CASSLVRGGTGELFF. The rearrangement uses TRBV11-1 and TRBJ2-2, with TRBD2 matching 8 bases. The V segment lost 1 base and the J segment 4 bases; nucleotides outside the gene matches: 2. Germline CDR1 SGHAT, CDR2 FQDESV (reference sequence). The CDR3 has 15 amino acids.

The chain links TRBV19 to TRBJ2-5; 11 positions agree with TRBD2. This CDR3 is 16 amino acids long. Germline values: CDR1 LNHDA, CDR2 SQIVND (reference sequence). V lost 4 bases and J lost 4; bases outside the gene matches: 8. This CDR3 is CASSRVSGRGRETQYF. CDR3 coding DNA: TGTGCCAGTAGTAGGGTTAGCGGGAGGGGGAGAGAGACCCAGTACTTC.

V gene TRBV5-4 combines with J gene TRBJ2-5; D perhaps matches TRBD2 (5 bases). The germline V gene encodes CDR1 SGHNT and CDR2 YYREEE (reference sequence). Trimming removed 4 bases at V and 2 bases at J, with 15 bases between. The CDR3 sequence is 15 residues long. CDR3 amino acids: CASSPGSGWQETQYF. The CDR3 bases are TGTGCCAGCAGCCCGGGGTCGGGTTGGCAAGAGACCCAGTACTTC.

The rearrangement joins TRBV27 to TRBJ1-3; 9 bases line up with TRBD1. V shed 1 base and J 1 base; nucleotides not matched to a gene: 5. The CDR3 spans 17 residues. Germline assignment: CDR1 MNHEY and CDR2 SMNVEV (reference sequence). CDR3 nucleotide sequence: TGTGCCAGCAGTTTATTGGGACAGGGTTTGTCTGGAAACACCATATATTTT. Translating it yields CASSLLGQGLSGNTIYF.

The rearrangement joins TRBV5-1 to TRBJ2-3, with TRBD2 matching over 14 bases. The J segment lost 6 bases and the V segment lost 4 bases, leaving 10 bases of the junction unmatched. The CDR3 length is 17 residues. Looked up from germline, CDR1 is SGHRS and CDR2 is YFSETQ. CDR3 sequence: CASSMKGTSGSYDTQYF. CDR3 sequence (DNA): TGCGCCAGCAGCATGAAGGGGACTAGCGGGAGTTATGATACGCAGTATTTT.

This clone came up a few times. The rearrangement links TRBV11-3 to TRBJ1-2; 7 bases fit TRBD1. With V trimmed by 0 bases and J by 3 bases, 19 bases remained unmatched. This CDR3 spans 20 amino acids. CDR1 SGHNT and CDR2 YENEEA come from the germline V gene. The CDR3: CASSLDAPRRGLPYDYGYTF. The CDR3 DNA follows: TGTGCCAGCAGCTTAGACGCGCCTAGAAGGGGGCTTCCATACGACTATGGCTACACCTTC. The variable domain in full, with the rest retrieved from reference TRBV11-3 and TRBJ1-2, is EAGVVQSPRYKIIEKKQPVAFWCNPISGHNTLYWYLQNLGQGPELLIRYENEEAVDDSQLPKDRFSAERLKGVDSTLKIQPAELGDSAVYLCASSLDAPRRGLPYDYGYTFGSGTRLTVV.

The genes are TRBV5-8 and TRBJ2-5; weak D call: TRBD1 (5 bases). Trimming removed 4 bases from V and 5 bases from J, with 15 bases in between. Per germline, CDR1 SGHTS and CDR2 YDEGEE. The CDR3 extends over 14 amino acids. The CDR3 coding sequence is TGTGCCAGCAGCCAGGGCTTAGGTGGGGAGACCCAGTACTTC. The encoded protein is CASSQGLGGETQYF.

The rearrangement uses TRBV19 and TRBJ2-1; 7 nucleotides align to TRBD2. The ends lost 3 bases at V and 5 bases at J; junction bases unmatched: 10. The CDR3 spans 16 residues. The germline CDR1 and CDR2 sequences are LNHDA and SQIVND (reference sequence). The CDR3 coding sequence is TGTGCCAGTAGTATTGGGCTAGCGGAGTGGGACAATGAGCAGTTCTTC. Protein: CASSIGLAEWDNEQFF.

The gene calls are TRBV28 and TRBJ2-7, with D possibly TRBD1 on 5 matching bases. Germline CDR1 reads MDHEN; CDR2 reads SYDVKM. CDR3 length equals 15 residues. The ends were cut back, 5 bases at V and 2 bases at J, with 16 bases in the middle. The DNA of the CDR3 is TGTGCCAGCAGTCGGATCGAAACAGGCGCCTACGAGCAGTACTTC. Its protein is CASSRIETGAYEQYF.